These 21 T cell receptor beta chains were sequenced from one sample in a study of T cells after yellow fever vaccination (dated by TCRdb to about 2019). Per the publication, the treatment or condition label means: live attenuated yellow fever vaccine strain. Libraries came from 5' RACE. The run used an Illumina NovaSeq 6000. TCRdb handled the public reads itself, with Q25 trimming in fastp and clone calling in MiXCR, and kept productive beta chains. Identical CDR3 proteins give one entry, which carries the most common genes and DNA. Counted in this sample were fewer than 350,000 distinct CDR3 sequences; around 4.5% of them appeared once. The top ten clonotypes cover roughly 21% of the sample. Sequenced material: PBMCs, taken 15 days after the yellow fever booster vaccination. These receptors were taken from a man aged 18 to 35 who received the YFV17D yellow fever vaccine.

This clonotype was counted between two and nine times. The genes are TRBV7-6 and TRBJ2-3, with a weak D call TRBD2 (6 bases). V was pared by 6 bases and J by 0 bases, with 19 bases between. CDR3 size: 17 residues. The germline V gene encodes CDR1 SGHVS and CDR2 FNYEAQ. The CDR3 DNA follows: TGTGCCAGCAGACCTACTTGGGGAGGCCTTAGCACAGATACGCAGTATTTT. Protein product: CASRPTWGGLSTDTQYF. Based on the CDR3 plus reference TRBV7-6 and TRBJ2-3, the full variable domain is GAGVSQSPRYKVTKRGQDVALRCDPISGHVSLYWYRQALGQGPEFLTYFNYEAQQDKSGLPNDRFSAERPEGSISTLTIQRTEQRDSAMYRCASRPTWGGLSTDTQYFGPGTRLTVL.

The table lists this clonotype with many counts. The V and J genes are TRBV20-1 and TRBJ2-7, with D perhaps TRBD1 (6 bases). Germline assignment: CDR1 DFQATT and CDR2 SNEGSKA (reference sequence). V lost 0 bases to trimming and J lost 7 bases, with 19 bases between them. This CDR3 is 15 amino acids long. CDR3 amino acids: CSARDIAHTRGEQYV. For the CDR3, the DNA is TGCAGTGCTAGAGATATAGCGCATACTAGGGGGGAGCAGTACGTC.

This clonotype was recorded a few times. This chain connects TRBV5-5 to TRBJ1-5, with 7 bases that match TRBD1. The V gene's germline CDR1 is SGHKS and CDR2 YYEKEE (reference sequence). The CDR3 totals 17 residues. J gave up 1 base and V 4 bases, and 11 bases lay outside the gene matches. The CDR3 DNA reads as TGTGCCAGCAGCCTTCTCGAGGAGGGGGCAAGCAATCAGCCCCAGCATTTT. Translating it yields CASSLLEEGASNQPQHF.

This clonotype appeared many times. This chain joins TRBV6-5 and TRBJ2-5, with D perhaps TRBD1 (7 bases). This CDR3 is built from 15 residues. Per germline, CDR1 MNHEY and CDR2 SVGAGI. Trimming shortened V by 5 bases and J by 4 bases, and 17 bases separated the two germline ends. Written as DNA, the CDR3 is TGTGCCAGCAGTAAGGGGACAGTGGGGGGAGAGACCCAGTACTTC. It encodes CASSKGTVGGETQYF.

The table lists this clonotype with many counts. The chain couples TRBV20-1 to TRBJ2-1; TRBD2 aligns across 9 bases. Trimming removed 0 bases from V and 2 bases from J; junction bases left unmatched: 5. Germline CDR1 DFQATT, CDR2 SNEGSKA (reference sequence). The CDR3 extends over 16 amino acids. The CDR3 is CSARDGRGGPYNEQFF. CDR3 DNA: TGCAGTGCTAGAGATGGGCGGGGGGGTCCCTACAATGAGCAGTTCTTC.

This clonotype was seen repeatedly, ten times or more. CDR3 sequence (DNA): TGTGCCAGCAGCTTAACGGGGGGGGCGGAGACCCAGTACTTC. It translates to CASSLTGGAETQYF. V and J are TRBV7-2 and TRBJ2-5, with TRBD2 matching 8 bases. The CDR3 has 14 residues. Germline CDR1 is SGHTA and CDR2 is FQGNSA. V lost 2 bases to trimming and J lost 5 bases; unmatched junction nucleotides: 4.

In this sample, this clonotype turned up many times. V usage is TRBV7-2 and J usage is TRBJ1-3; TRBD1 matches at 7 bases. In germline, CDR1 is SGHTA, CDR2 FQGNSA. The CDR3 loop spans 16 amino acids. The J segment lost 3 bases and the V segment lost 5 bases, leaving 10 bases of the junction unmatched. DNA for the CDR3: TGTGCCAGCAGCGAATCCGGGACAGTCGGTGGAAACACCATATATTTT. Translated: CASSESGTVGGNTIYF. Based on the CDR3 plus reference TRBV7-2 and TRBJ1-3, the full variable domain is GAGVSQSPSNKVTEKGKDVELRCDPISGHTALYWYRQSLGQGLEFLIYFQGNSAPDKSGLPSDRFSAERTGGSVSTLTIQRTQQEDSAVYLCASSESGTVGGNTIYFGEGSWLTVV.

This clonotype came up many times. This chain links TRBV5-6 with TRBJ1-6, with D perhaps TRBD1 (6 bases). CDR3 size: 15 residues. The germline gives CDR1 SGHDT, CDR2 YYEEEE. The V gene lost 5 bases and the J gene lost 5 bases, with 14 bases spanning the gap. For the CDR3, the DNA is TGTGCCAGCAGTTACACGGACAGAAATAATTCACCCCTCCACTTT. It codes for CASSYTDRNNSPLHF.

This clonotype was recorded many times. The CDR3 DNA reads as TGTGCCAGCATGTACGGTCAGAAGCGGAATGAGCAGTTCTTC. Protein sequence: CASMYGQKRNEQFF. The chain couples TRBV7-3 to TRBJ2-1, with D perhaps TRBD2 (5 bases). The CDR3 loop spans 14 amino acids. CDR1 is SGHTA, CDR2 FQGTGA, per germline. Trimming cost V 7 bases and J 7 bases, with 17 bases left between them.

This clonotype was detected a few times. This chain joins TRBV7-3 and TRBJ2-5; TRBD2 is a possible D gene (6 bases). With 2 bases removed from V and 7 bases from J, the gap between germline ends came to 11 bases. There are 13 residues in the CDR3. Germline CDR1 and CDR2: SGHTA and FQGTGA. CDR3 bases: TGTGCCAGCAGCTTACGGGGGAAGGGGACCCAGTACTTC. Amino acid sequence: CASSLRGKGTQYF.

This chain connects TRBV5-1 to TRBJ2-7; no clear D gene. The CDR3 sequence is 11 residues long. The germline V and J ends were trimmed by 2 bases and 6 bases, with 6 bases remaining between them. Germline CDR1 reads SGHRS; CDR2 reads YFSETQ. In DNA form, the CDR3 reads TGCGCCAGCAGCTTCTATTCCGAGCAGTACGTC. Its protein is CASSFYSEQYV.

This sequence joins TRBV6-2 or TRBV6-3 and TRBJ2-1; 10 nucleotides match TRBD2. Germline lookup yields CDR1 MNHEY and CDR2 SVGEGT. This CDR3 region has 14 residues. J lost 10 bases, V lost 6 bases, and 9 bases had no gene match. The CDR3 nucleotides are TGTGCCAGCAGCTCAAGCGGGGGGGCGTGGGAGCAGTTCTTC. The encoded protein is CASSSSGGAWEQFF.

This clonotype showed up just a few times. The DNA of the CDR3 is TGTGCCACCACAGGACCAGGGGCCATTTCCACAGATACGCAGTATTTT. It yields the protein CATTGPGAISTDTQYF. V usage is TRBV7-9 and J usage is TRBJ2-3; D possibly corresponds to TRBD1 (6 bases). Between the trimmed V and J ends, which lost 10 bases and 2 bases, there was a span of 22 bases. This CDR3 has 16 residues. Germline values: CDR1 SEHNR, CDR2 FQNEAQ (reference sequence). Complete variable domain (other parts from reference TRBV7-9 and TRBJ2-3): DTGVSQNPRHKITKRGQNVTFRCDPISEHNRLYWYRQTLGQGPEFLTYFQNEAQLEKSRLLSDRFSAERPKGSFSTLEIQRTEQGDSAMYLCATTGPGAISTDTQYFGPGTRLTVL.

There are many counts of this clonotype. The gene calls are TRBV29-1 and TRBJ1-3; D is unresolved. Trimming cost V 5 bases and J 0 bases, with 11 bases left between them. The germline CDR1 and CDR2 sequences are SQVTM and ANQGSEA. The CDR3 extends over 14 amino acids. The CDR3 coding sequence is TGCAGCGTTACAACTCCGCTCTCTGGAAACACCATATATTTT. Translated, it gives CSVTTPLSGNTIYF.

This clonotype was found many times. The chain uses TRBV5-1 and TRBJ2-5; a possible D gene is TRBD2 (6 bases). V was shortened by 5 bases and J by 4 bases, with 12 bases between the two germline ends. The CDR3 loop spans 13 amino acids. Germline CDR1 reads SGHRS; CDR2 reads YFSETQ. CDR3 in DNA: TGCGCCAGCAGGAGTAGCGGCAGAGAGACCCAGTACTTC. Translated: CASRSSGRETQYF.

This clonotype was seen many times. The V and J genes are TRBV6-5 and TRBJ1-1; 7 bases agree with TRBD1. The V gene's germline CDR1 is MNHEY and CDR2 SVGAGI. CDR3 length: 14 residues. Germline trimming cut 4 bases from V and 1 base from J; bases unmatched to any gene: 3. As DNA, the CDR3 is TGTGCCAGCAGTTGGGACAGAGAGAACACTGAAGCTTTCTTT. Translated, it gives CASSWDRENTEAFF.

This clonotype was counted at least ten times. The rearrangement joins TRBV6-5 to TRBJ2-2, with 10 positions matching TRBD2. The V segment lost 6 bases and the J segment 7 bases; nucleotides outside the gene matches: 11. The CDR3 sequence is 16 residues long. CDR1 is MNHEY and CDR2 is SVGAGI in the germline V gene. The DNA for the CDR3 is TGTGCCAGCAGGGCTAGCGGGGGCGCGTCCAGCGGGGAGCTGTTTTTT. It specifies CASRASGGASSGELFF.

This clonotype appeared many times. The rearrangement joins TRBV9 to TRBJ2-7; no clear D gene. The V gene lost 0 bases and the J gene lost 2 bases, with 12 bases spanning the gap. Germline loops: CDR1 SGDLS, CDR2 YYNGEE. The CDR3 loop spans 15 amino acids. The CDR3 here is CASSVVAGATYEQYF. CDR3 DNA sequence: TGTGCCAGCAGCGTAGTGGCAGGTGCCACCTACGAGCAGTACTTC.

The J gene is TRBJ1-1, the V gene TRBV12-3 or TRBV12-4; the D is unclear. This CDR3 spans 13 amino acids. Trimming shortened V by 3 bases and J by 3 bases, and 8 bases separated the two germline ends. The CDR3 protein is CASSFYGDTEAFF. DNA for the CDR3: TGTGCCAGCAGTTTTTACGGTGACACTGAAGCTTTCTTT.

The CDR3 sequence: CATSREKGGGTEAFF. The CDR3 region has the DNA TGTGCCACCAGCAGAGAAAAGGGCGGAGGCACTGAAGCTTTCTTT. This sequence joins TRBV15 and TRBJ1-1; D call uncertain. The CDR3 runs to 15 residues. Germline V gene sequence: CDR1 LNHNV, CDR2 YYDKDF (reference sequence). Deletions cut 0 bases from V and 4 bases from J, with 12 bases between.

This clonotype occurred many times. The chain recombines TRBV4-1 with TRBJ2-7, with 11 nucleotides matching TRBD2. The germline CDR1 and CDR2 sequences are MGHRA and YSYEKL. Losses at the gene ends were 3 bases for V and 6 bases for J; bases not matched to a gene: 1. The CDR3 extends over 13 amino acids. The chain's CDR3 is CASSQLAGGEQYV. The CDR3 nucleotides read TGCGCCAGCAGCCAGCTAGCGGGGGGCGAGCAGTACGTC.